The 28 T cell receptor beta chains given below trace back to one sample, sequenced in a study of OX40 agonist ivuxolimab in advanced cancers. Library preparation employed the immunoSEQ multiplex PCR assay. TCRdb mirrors the immuneACCESS table, restricted to in-frame sequences. Some clones are absent from its copies; in checked studies, under half trace to an unresolved V gene, and the reason for the others is unknown. This sample comprises 45,000 to 55,000 clones, about 88% of them detected only once. The ten largest account for about 9.8% of the sample. Sequencing used CD4+ or CD8+ T cells sorted from blood, obtained in a trial of the OX40 agonist ivuxolimab. These receptors were collected from an adult with an advanced solid tumor such as melanoma, head and neck, liver or kidney cancer.

The genes are TRBV5-1 and TRBJ2-5; tentatively, D is TRBD1 (5 bases). V lost 4 bases and J lost 3, with 13 bases in between. The V gene's germline CDR1 is SGHRS and CDR2 YFSETQ. This CDR3 comprises 14 residues. CDR3 in amino acids: CASSPGAAEETQYF. CDR3 sequence (DNA): TGCGCCAGCAGCCCTGGGGCGGCGGAAGAGACCCAGTACTTC. The whole variable domain, filled in from reference TRBV5-1 and TRBJ2-5, reads KAGVTQTPRYLIKTRGQQVTLSCSPISGHRSVSWYQQTPGQGLQFLFEYFSETQRNKGNFPGRFSGRQFSNSRSEMNVSTLELGDSALYLCASSPGAAEETQYFGPGTRLLVL.

The chain has TRBV7-2 and TRBJ2-2; D remains unclear. The CDR3 consists of 13 residues. The germline V and J ends were trimmed by 10 bases and 0 bases, with 9 bases remaining between them. Germline V gives CDR1 SGHTA, CDR2 FQGNSA. Here the CDR3 reads CAISRSNTGELFF. DNA of the CDR3: TGTGCCATCTCCCGATCGAACACCGGGGAGCTGTTTTTT.

V gene TRBV30 combines with J gene TRBJ1-1; no definite D call. Germline V gives CDR1 GTSNPN, CDR2 SVGIG (reference sequence). The CDR3 is 11 residues long. V shed 2 bases and J shed 9 bases, with 10 bases lying between them. As DNA, the CDR3 is TGTGCCTGGAGTTCCCTGAACCAAGCTTTCTTT. It yields the protein CAWSSLNQAFF.

V and J are TRBV4-1 and TRBJ2-1; D is tentatively TRBD1 or TRBD2 (6 bases each). Trimming pared 0 bases from V and 7 bases from J, leaving 10 bases between. The CDR3 has 14 amino acids. The germline CDR1 and CDR2 sequences are MGHRA and YSYEKL. CDR3 residues: CASSQEGGRNEQFF. As DNA, the CDR3 is TGCGCCAGCAGCCAAGAAGGGGGGAGGAATGAGCAGTTCTTC.

This clone has a single count. This sequence joins TRBV7-9 and TRBJ2-1, with D maybe TRBD2 (6 bases). V was cut by 0 bases and J by 7 bases, with 13 bases left in between. Germline V lookup: CDR1 SEHNR, CDR2 FQNEAQ (reference sequence). This CDR3 has 15 amino acids. This CDR3 reads CASSLANTLANEQFF. The CDR3, as DNA: TGTGCCAGCAGCTTAGCCAACACCCTAGCGAATGAGCAGTTCTTC. Filled out from reference TRBV7-9 and TRBJ2-1, the complete variable domain reads DTGVSQNPRHKITKRGQNVTFRCDPISEHNRLYWYRQTLGQGPEFLTYFQNEAQLEKSRLLSDRFSAERPKGSFSTLEIQRTEQGDSAMYLCASSLANTLANEQFFGPGTRLTVL.

CDR3 in DNA: TGTGCCAGCAGTAGAGCGGGAGGAGGCGGCACAGATACGCAGTATTTT. Encoded protein: CASSRAGGGGTDTQYF. J is TRBJ2-3 and V is TRBV28; 9 nucleotides align to TRBD2. V was clipped by 5 bases and J by 1 base; unmatched bases: 7. The CDR3 consists of 16 residues. Germline V lookup: CDR1 MDHEN, CDR2 SYDVKM.

CDR3 region: CASSLGQGAGELFF. DNA of the CDR3: TGTGCCAGCAGCCTCGGACAGGGGGCCGGGGAGCTGTTTTTT. The chain is built from TRBV5-6 and TRBJ2-2; 10 bases map to TRBD1. The CDR3 consists of 14 residues. J gave up 6 bases and V 4 bases, and 3 bases lay outside the gene matches. The germline V gene has CDR1 SGHDT and CDR2 YYEEEE.

The genes are TRBV5-1 and TRBJ2-7; tentatively, D is TRBD2 (6 bases). V was pared by 0 bases and J by 0 bases, with 7 bases between. CDR1 is SGHRS, CDR2 YFSETQ, per germline. The CDR3 runs 14 residues. In nucleotides, the CDR3 is TGCGCCAGCAGCTTGGTCGGGGGCTCCTACGAGCAGTACTTC. This encodes CASSLVGGSYEQYF.

The V and J genes are TRBV9 and TRBJ2-5, with TRBD2 matching over 7 bases. The CDR3 has 16 amino acids. The junction had 9 bases not matched to a gene; V was cut back by 2 bases and J by 2 bases. The germline V gene has CDR1 SGDLS and CDR2 YYNGEE. The CDR3 protein is CASSVLGGSRQETQYF. CDR3 coding DNA: TGTGCCAGCAGCGTCCTCGGCGGGAGTAGACAAGAGACCCAGTACTTC.

The chain is built from TRBV29-1 and TRBJ2-3; D unresolved. Germline V gives CDR1 SQVTM, CDR2 ANQGSEA. CDR3 length: 10 amino acids. V dropped 4 bases and J dropped 5 bases, with 4 bases sitting between them. CDR3 DNA: TGCAGCGTTGTCCAAGATACGCAGTATTTT. This encodes CSVVQDTQYF.

This chain links TRBV7-8 with TRBJ1-1; D may be TRBD1 (5 bases). Trimming took off 1 base at V and 2 bases at J, with 8 bases between the two ends. Germline V lookup: CDR1 SGHVS, CDR2 FQNEAQ. The CDR3 runs to 14 residues. For the CDR3, the DNA is TGTGCCAGCAGCTTAGTGACAGCAAACACTGAAGCTTTCTTT. Amino acids: CASSLVTANTEAFF.

This clone came up once. The chain couples TRBV30 to TRBJ2-2; 8 nucleotides match TRBD2. The V gene end was trimmed by 3 bases and the J gene end by 0 bases; junction bases not matched to a gene: 3. Germline V gene lookup returns CDR1 GTSNPN and CDR2 SVGIG (reference sequence). The CDR3 is 15 residues long. The CDR3 sequence is CAWSPLAANTGELFF. DNA for the CDR3: TGTGCCTGGAGCCCACTAGCGGCGAACACCGGGGAGCTGTTTTTT.

This clone has only a few counts. The V call is TRBV19, the J call TRBJ2-7; 9 positions agree with TRBD2. This CDR3 is 15 amino acids long. With V trimmed by 4 bases and J by 2 bases, 6 bases remained unmatched. From germline, CDR1 is LNHDA and CDR2 SQIVND (reference sequence). Here the CDR3 DNA reads TGTGCCAGTAGTACCTTAGCGGGAGAGGCCTACGAGCAGTACTTC. This sequence encodes CASSTLAGEAYEQYF. The whole variable domain, filled in from reference TRBV19 and TRBJ2-7, reads DGGITQSPKYLFRKEGQNVTLSCEQNLNHDAMYWYRQDPGQGLRLIYYSQIVNDFQKGDIAEGYSVSREKKESFPLTVTSAQKNPTAFYLCASSTLAGEAYEQYFGPGTRLTVT.

The chain uses TRBV6-5 and TRBJ2-1; D may be TRBD2 (6 bases). The CDR3 is made up of 15 amino acids. Deletions cut 7 bases from V and 5 bases from J, with 18 bases between. Germline CDR1 is MNHEY and CDR2 is SVGAGI. The CDR3 sequence: CASKPGLNRDNEQFF. For the CDR3, the DNA is TGTGCCAGCAAACCGGGACTGAATCGGGACAATGAGCAGTTCTTC.

The chain couples TRBV29-1 to TRBJ2-5, with no clear D. Germline loops: CDR1 SQVTM, CDR2 ANQGSEA. Between the trimmed V and J ends, which lost 7 bases and 1 base, there was a span of 10 bases. CDR3 length: 12 residues. CDR3 protein: CSALGTQETQYF. The CDR3 region has the DNA TGCAGCGCCCTAGGTACCCAAGAGACCCAGTACTTC.

This clone was seen just once. The rearrangement joins TRBV10-3 to TRBJ2-7, with TRBD1 as a possible D gene (6 bases). Trimming removed 10 bases at V and 2 bases at J, with 15 bases between. The germline gives CDR1 ENHRY, CDR2 SYGVKD. This CDR3 contains 13 residues. The CDR3 DNA follows: TGTGCCACCAGGGACACCTCTACCTACGAGCAGTACTTC. Protein: CATRDTSTYEQYF.

The J gene is TRBJ2-1, the V gene TRBV5-1; D call uncertain. V lost 5 bases to trimming and J lost 0 bases, with 6 bases between them. The CDR3 runs 13 residues. Germline-derived CDR1 and CDR2 are SGHRS and YFSETQ. The CDR3 sequence is CASRSSSYNEQFF. In nucleotides, the CDR3 is TGCGCCAGCAGGTCCAGCTCCTACAATGAGCAGTTCTTC.

The chain employs TRBV7-2 and TRBJ2-5; D is undetermined. The ends were cut back, 3 bases at V and 5 bases at J, with 7 bases in the middle. The CDR3 sequence is 12 residues long. Germline lookup yields CDR1 SGHTA and CDR2 FQGNSA. DNA for the CDR3: TGTGCCAGCAGCTTCCAGGTCGAGACCCAGTACTTC. Amino acids: CASSFQVETQYF.

CDR3 coding DNA: TGTGCCAGCGGGAGCCTTTACTACAATGAGCAGTTCTTC. It is translated as CASGSLYYNEQFF. V gene TRBV6-5 combines with J gene TRBJ2-1, with D perhaps TRBD2 (5 bases). The CDR3 runs 13 residues. The V and J ends lost 8 bases and 3 bases respectively, with 11 bases between them. In germline, CDR1 is MNHEY, CDR2 SVGAGI.

This clone was picked up a small number of times. This chain connects TRBV7-3 to TRBJ1-2; 7 bases are shared with TRBD1. Trimming removed 5 bases from V and 6 bases from J; junction bases left unmatched: 6. The CDR3 covers 13 residues. CDR1 is SGHTA, CDR2 FQGTGA, per germline. The CDR3 DNA sequence: TGTGCCAGCAGCCCGGGGACAGACCATGGCTACACCTTC. This codes for CASSPGTDHGYTF.

The rearrangement links TRBV6-4 to TRBJ2-2; 7 bases are a match to TRBD2. The length of the CDR3 is 15 residues. CDR1 is MRHNA and CDR2 is SNTAGT in the germline V gene. The ends lost 3 bases at V and 4 bases at J; junction bases unmatched: 5. The CDR3 is CASSETGGSTGELFF. In nucleotides, the CDR3 is TGTGCCAGCAGTGAAACGGGAGGTTCCACCGGGGAGCTGTTTTTT.

By frequency in the sample, this clone is medium-sized. V is TRBV7-9 and J is TRBJ2-3; 7 bases match TRBD2. This CDR3 has 15 residues. Germline V lookup: CDR1 SEHNR, CDR2 FQNEAQ (reference sequence). Trimming cost V 10 bases and J 1 base; bases outside gene matches: 11. CDR3 in DNA: TGTGCCATCAGAGGGAGGGAGGGTGGCACAGATACGCAGTATTTT. Translated, it gives CAIRGREGGTDTQYF.

This chain links TRBV18 with TRBJ2-5; 7 bases line up with TRBD1. The CDR3 loop spans 15 amino acids. CDR1 and CDR2 from the germline V gene are KGHSH and LQKENI. Trimming removed 6 bases from V and 5 bases from J; junction bases left unmatched: 12. The DNA of the CDR3 is TGTGCCAGCTCGCCCGGACAGGCCCAGGGGGAGACCCAGTACTTC. The encoded protein is CASSPGQAQGETQYF.

The chain combines TRBV5-6 with TRBJ1-1; no definite D call. Germline V gives CDR1 SGHDT, CDR2 YYEEEE. Trimming stripped 0 bases from V and 6 bases from J, with 3 bases between. The CDR3 contains 11 residues. Written as DNA, the CDR3 is TGTGCCAGCAGCTTGGGACCTGAAGCTTTCTTT. Protein sequence: CASSLGPEAFF.

The chain combines TRBV4-1 with TRBJ2-3; D unclear. The CDR3 totals 11 residues. The V gene's germline CDR1 is MGHRA and CDR2 YSYEKL. V was trimmed by 6 bases and J by 3 bases, leaving 4 bases between them. The CDR3 loop reads CASSYTDTQYF. The CDR3 DNA sequence: TGCGCCAGCAGTTATACAGATACGCAGTATTTT.

V is TRBV7-2 and J is TRBJ2-2; D possibly corresponds to TRBD1 (5 bases). Germline-derived CDR1 and CDR2 are SGHTA and FQGNSA. Deletions cut 5 bases from V and 4 bases from J, with 14 bases between. This CDR3 has 15 residues. This CDR3 reads CASSASRARTGELFF. CDR3 in DNA: TGTGCCAGCAGCGCAAGCAGGGCTCGCACCGGGGAGCTGTTTTTT.

This clone was seen a handful of times. This sequence joins TRBV7-2 and TRBJ1-2, with 7 nucleotides matching TRBD1. Germline CDR1 and CDR2: SGHTA and FQGNSA. The ends lost 4 bases at V and 7 bases at J; junction bases unmatched: 12. The CDR3 sequence is 15 residues long. The CDR3 DNA follows: TGTGCCAGCAGCTACCACAGGGGTAGGGCTGGTGGCTACACCTTC. It specifies CASSYHRGRAGGYTF.

With regard to this clone: The identical CDR3 is also encoded by other nucleotide sequences in the sample. V is TRBV5-5 and J is TRBJ1-1; D ambiguous. This CDR3 has 14 residues. Germline CDR1 is SGHKS and CDR2 is YYEKEE (reference sequence). With 7 bases removed from V and 1 base from J, the gap between germline ends came to 14 bases. The CDR3, as DNA: TGTGCCAGCTTCCGCGATACAGCGAACACTGAAGCTTTCTTT. Amino acid sequence: CASFRDTANTEAFF.